This T cell receptor (beta chain) was captured by sequencing in a study of Ad26.COV2.S vaccination and SARS-CoV-2 variants. Study-level points and caveats: Measurement of non-spike TCR breadth gave similar results in vaccine and placebo recipients.

There are 15 residues in the CDR3. The germline V gene has CDR1 SGDLS and CDR2 YYNGEE. Between the trimmed V and J ends, which lost 3 bases and 4 bases, there was a span of 14 bases. Worth noting for this clone: Its specificity is unknown.

This table comes from immunoSEQ multiplex PCR, and its TCRdb copy is limited to in-frame clones, with some not included. The sample contains hundreds of thousands of clones, 92% of which appear only once. The material sequenced was peripheral blood, taken after recovery from COVID-19. This TCR was sampled from a human donor who had recovered from COVID-19. The chain links TRBV9 to TRBJ1-3; unclear D gene. CDR3 nucleotides: TGTGCCAGCAGCGCACACCGGGCCCCAGGAAACACCATATATTTT. This gives the protein CASSAHRAPGNTIYF. The whole variable domain, remainder taken from reference TRBV9 and TRBJ1-3, is DSGVTQTPKHLITATGQRVTLRCSPRSGDLSVYWYQQSLDQGLQFLIQYYNGEERAKGNILERFSAQQFPDLHSELNLSSLELGDSALYFCASSAHRAPGNTIYFGEGSWLTVV.